This T cell receptor beta chain was found in a study of identical twins. Germline CDR1 DFQATT, CDR2 SNEGSKA (reference sequence). The CDR3 consists of 14 residues. V was pared by 6 bases and J by 0 bases, with 8 bases of the junction left unmatched. TCRdb re-called the 5' RACE reads through MiXCR, storing one row per CDR3 protein. Of a few hundred thousand distinct CDR3 sequences listed, around 8.8% were seen once; the top ten hold approximately 2.1%. This clonotype was counted a few times. Every one of the donors was a healthy Caucasian. These data also formed part of another study, on yellow fever vaccine responses in identical twins.

This receptor was identified in a woman younger than 30 in good health. Sequenced: memory (CD45RO+) T cells sorted from blood. The rearrangement links TRBV20-1 to TRBJ2-7; TRBD1 aligns across 7 bases. The CDR3 region has the DNA TGCAGTGCCCACCCGGGGACAGCCTCCTACGAGCAGTACTTC. As protein: CSAHPGTASYEQYF.